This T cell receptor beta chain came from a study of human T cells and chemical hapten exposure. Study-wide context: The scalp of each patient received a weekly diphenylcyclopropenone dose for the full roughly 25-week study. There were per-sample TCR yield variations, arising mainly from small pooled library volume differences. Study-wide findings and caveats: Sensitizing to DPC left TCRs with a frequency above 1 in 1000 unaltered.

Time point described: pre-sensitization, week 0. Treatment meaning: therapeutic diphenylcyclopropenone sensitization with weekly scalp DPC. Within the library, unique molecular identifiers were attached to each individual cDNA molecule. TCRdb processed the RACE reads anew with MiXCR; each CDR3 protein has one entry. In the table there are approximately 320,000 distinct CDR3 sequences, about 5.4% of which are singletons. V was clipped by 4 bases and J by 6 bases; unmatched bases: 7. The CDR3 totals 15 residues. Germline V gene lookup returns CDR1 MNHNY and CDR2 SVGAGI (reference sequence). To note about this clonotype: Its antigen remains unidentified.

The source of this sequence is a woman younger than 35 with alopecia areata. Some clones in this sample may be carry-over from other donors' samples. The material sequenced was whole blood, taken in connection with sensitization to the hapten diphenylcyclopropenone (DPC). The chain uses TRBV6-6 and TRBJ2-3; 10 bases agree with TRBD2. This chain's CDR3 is CASSLSGGVSDTQYF. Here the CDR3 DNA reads TGTGCCAGCAGTTTGAGCGGGGGGGTCTCCGATACGCAGTATTTT.